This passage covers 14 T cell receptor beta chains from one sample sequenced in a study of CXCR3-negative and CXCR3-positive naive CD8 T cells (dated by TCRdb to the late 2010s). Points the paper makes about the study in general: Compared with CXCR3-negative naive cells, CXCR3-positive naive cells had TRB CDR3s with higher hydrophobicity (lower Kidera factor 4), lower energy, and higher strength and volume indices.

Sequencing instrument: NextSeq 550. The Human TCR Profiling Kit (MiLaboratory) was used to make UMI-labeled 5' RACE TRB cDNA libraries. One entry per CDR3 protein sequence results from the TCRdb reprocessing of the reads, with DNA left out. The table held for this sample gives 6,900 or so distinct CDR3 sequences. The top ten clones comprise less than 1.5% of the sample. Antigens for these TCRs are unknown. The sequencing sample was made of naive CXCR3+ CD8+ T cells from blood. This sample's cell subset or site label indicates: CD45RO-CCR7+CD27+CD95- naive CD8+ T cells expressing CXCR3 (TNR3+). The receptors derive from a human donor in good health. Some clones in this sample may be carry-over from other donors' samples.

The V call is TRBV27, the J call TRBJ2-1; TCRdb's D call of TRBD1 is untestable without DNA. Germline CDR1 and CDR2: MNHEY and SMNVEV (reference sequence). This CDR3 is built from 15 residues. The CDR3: CASSPGAPAYNEQFF.

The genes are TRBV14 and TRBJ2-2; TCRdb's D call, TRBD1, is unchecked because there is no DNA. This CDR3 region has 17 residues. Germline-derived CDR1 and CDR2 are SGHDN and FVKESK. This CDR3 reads CASSHHRDRGHTGELFF.

The CDR3 here is CASRNGQGAHNEQFF. The chain couples TRBV28 to TRBJ2-1; TCRdb reports TRBD1, a call that lacks DNA to check it against. The CDR3 length is 15 residues. CDR1 and CDR2 from the germline V gene are MDHEN and SYDVKM.

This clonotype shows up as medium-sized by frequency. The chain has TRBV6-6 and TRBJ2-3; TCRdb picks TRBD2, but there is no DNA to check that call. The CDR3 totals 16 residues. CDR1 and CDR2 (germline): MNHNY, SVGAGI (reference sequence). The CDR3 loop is CASSFPTSGGADTQYF.

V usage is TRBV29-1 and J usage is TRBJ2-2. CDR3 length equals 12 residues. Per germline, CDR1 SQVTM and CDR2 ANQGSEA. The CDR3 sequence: CSVDQNTGELFF.

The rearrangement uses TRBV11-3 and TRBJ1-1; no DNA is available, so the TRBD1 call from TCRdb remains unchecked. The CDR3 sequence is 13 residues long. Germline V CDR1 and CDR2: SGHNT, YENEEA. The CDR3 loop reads CASSFGQGSEAFF.

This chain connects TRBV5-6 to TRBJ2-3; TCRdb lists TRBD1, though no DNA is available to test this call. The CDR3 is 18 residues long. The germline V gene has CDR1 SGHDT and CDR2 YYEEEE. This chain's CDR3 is CASSSAIEPGEGTDTQYF. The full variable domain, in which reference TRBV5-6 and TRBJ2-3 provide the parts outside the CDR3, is DAGVTQSPTHLIKTRGQQVTLRCSPKSGHDTVSWYQQALGQGPQFIFQYYEEEERQRGNFPDRFSGHQFPNYSSELNVNALLLGDSALYLCASSSAIEPGEGTDTQYFGPGTRLTVL.

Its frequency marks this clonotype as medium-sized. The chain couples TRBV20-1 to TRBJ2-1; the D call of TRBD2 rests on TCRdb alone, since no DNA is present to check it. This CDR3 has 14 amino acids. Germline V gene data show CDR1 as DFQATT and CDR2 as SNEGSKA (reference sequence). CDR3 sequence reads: CSADSGSSYNEQFF.

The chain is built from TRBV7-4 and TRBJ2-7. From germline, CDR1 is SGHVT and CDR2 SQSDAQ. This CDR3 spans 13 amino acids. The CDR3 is CASSLPTPYEQYF.

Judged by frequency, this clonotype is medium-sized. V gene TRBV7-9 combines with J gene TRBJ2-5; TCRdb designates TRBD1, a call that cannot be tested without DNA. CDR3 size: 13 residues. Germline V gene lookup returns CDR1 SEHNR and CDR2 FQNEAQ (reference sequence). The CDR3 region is CASGTGQKETQYF. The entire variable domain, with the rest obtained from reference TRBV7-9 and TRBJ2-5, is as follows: DTGVSQNPRHKITKRGQNVTFRCDPISEHNRLYWYRQTLGQGPEFLTYFQNEAQLEKSRLLSDRFSAERPKGSFSTLEIQRTEQGDSAMYLCASGTGQKETQYFGPGTRLLVL.

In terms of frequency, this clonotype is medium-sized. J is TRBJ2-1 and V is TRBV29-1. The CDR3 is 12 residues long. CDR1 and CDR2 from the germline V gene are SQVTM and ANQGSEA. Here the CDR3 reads CSVDTGYNEQFF.

The CDR3 sequence: CASSGFGETQYF. J is TRBJ2-5 and V is TRBV2. Per germline, CDR1 SNHLY and CDR2 FYNNEI. The CDR3 length is 12 residues.

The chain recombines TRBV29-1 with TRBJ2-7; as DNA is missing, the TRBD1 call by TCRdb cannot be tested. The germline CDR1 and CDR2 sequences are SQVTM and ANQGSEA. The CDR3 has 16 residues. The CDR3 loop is CSVGGLSSGHSYEQYF.

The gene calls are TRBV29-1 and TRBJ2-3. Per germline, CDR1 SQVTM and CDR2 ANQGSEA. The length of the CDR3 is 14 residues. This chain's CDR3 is CSVEDGVRTDTQYF.